One sample yielded the 27 T cell receptor beta chains listed below, sequenced in a study of OX40 agonist ivuxolimab in advanced cancers. Data came from immunoSEQ multiplex PCR; TCRdb stores just in-frame clones and leaves some out. The repertoire holds 57,000 or so clones, with approximately 92% as singletons. The material sequenced was CD4+ or CD8+ T cells sorted from blood, taken in a trial of the OX40 agonist ivuxolimab. The receptors derive from an adult with an advanced solid tumor such as melanoma, head and neck, liver or kidney cancer.

J is TRBJ2-3 and V is TRBV11-2; 13 bases align to TRBD2. Looked up from germline, CDR1 is SGHAT and CDR2 is FQNNGV. CDR3 length equals 19 residues. With V trimmed by 4 bases and J by 1 base, 11 bases remained unmatched. The CDR3 region is CASSSDWTSGGLGTDTQYF. The CDR3 region has the DNA TGTGCCAGCAGCTCAGACTGGACTAGCGGGGGCCTCGGCACAGATACGCAGTATTTT.

The chain uses TRBV2 and TRBJ1-2; no firm D call. This CDR3 comprises 12 residues. Per germline, CDR1 SNHLY and CDR2 FYNNEI. The ends were cut back, 1 base at V and 4 bases at J, with 4 bases in the middle. CDR3: CASSEGGYGYTF. The CDR3 nucleotides are TGTGCCAGCAGTGAAGGGGGCTATGGCTACACCTTC.

V gene TRBV9 combines with J gene TRBJ2-3; D not certain. This CDR3 contains 11 residues. V lost 4 bases and J lost 4, with 4 bases in between. The V gene's germline CDR1 is SGDLS and CDR2 YYNGEE. The CDR3 sequence is CASSIADTQYF. The DNA of the CDR3 is TGTGCCAGCAGCATTGCAGATACGCAGTATTTT.

Details on this clone: One end of the junction does not line up with germline, which may come from a read error. The chain carries TRBV7-7 and TRBJ1-5; TRBD1 matches at 8 bases. The CDR3 covers 16 residues. The germline gives CDR1 SSHAT, CDR2 FNYEAQ (reference sequence). In DNA form, the CDR3 reads TGTGCTAGCAAACCACCGGGACAGGAGAGCAATCAGCCCCAGCATTTT. Amino acid sequence: CASKPPGQESNQPQHF. The complete variable domain, with remaining parts taken from reference TRBV7-7 and TRBJ1-5, reads GAGVSQSPRYKVTKRGQDVTLRCDPISSHATLYWYQQALGQGPEFLTYFNYEAQPDKSGLPSDRFSAERPEGSISTLTIQRTEQRDSAMYRCASKPPGQESNQPQHFGDGTRLSIL.

V usage is TRBV19 and J usage is TRBJ2-1; 9 nucleotides agree with TRBD2. The CDR3 covers 16 residues. Germline V lookup: CDR1 LNHDA, CDR2 SQIVND (reference sequence). The ends lost 5 bases at V and 4 bases at J; junction bases unmatched: 9. The CDR3 DNA reads as TGTGCCAGTAGTCCTCGAGCGGGGGGCCATTACAATGAGCAGTTCTTC. It yields the protein CASSPRAGGHYNEQFF. The complete variable domain, with remaining parts taken from reference TRBV19 and TRBJ2-1, reads DGGITQSPKYLFRKEGQNVTLSCEQNLNHDAMYWYRQDPGQGLRLIYYSQIVNDFQKGDIAEGYSVSREKKESFPLTVTSAQKNPTAFYLCASSPRAGGHYNEQFFGPGTRLTVL.

This clone was counted once. CDR3 in DNA: TGTGCCAGCAGCCAAACTAGGCGGGAGACCCAGTACTTC. This encodes CASSQTRRETQYF. The V and J genes are TRBV7-8 and TRBJ2-5; D is perhaps TRBD2 (5 bases). Trimming took 5 bases from V and 5 from J, leaving 12 bases between them. Germline V gene sequence: CDR1 SGHVS, CDR2 FQNEAQ. This CDR3 has 13 residues. Full variable domain (remainder filled in from reference TRBV7-8 and TRBJ2-5): GAGVSQSPRYKVAKRGQDVALRCDPISGHVSLFWYQQALGQGPEFLTYFQNEAQLDKSGLPSDRFFAERPEGSVSTLKIQRTQQEDSAVYLCASSQTRRETQYFGPGTRLLVL.

This chain joins TRBV29-1 and TRBJ2-2, with TRBD1 matching over 9 bases. The CDR3 runs to 15 residues. V trimming: 3 bases; J trimming: 1 base; junction bases outside the gene matches: 3. The V gene's germline CDR1 is SQVTM and CDR2 ANQGSEA. The CDR3 DNA follows: TGCAGCGTTGAGAGGGGACAGGGGAACACCGGGGAGCTGTTTTTT. It is translated as CSVERGQGNTGELFF.

This clone has only a few counts. V is TRBV30 and J is TRBJ1-5; maybe TRBD1 (5 bases). The CDR3 consists of 14 residues. Trimming removed 1 base from V and 7 bases from J, with 14 bases in between. Germline V lookup: CDR1 GTSNPN, CDR2 SVGIG (reference sequence). The CDR3 sequence: CAWSDLGPRQPQHF. CDR3 DNA sequence: TGTGCCTGGAGTGATTTGGGGCCGAGACAGCCCCAGCATTTT.

The rearrangement uses TRBV9 and TRBJ2-4; possibly TRBD2 for D (6 bases). Germline V gene data show CDR1 as SGDLS and CDR2 as YYNGEE. V lost 0 bases to trimming and J lost 4 bases, with 11 bases between them. The length of the CDR3 is 15 residues. The CDR3 here is CASSVGASDKNIQYF. The CDR3 nucleotides read TGTGCCAGCAGCGTAGGGGCTAGCGATAAAAACATTCAGTACTTC.

The chain links TRBV7-2 to TRBJ2-7; TRBD2 is a possible D gene (5 bases). Trimming removed 5 bases at V and 0 bases at J, with 14 bases between. The CDR3 has 15 amino acids. CDR1 and CDR2 from the germline V gene are SGHTA and FQGNSA. CDR3 in amino acids: CASSRTSQSSYEQYF. CDR3 nucleotide sequence: TGTGCCAGCAGCCGGACTTCCCAAAGCTCCTACGAGCAGTACTTC.

J is TRBJ1-1 and V is TRBV5-1, with D possibly matching TRBD1 (5 bases). V was shortened by 0 bases and J by 4 bases, with 13 bases between the two germline ends. Germline V gene lookup returns CDR1 SGHRS and CDR2 YFSETQ. The CDR3 sequence is 15 residues long. CDR3 amino acids: CASSLGAGPATEAFF. The DNA of the CDR3 is TGCGCCAGCAGCTTGGGGGCGGGGCCGGCCACTGAAGCTTTCTTT.

V is TRBV5-4 and J is TRBJ2-5; 10 nucleotides line up with TRBD2. The J segment lost 3 bases and the V segment lost 0 bases, leaving 2 bases of the junction unmatched. Germline V gene lookup returns CDR1 SGHNT and CDR2 YYREEE (reference sequence). The CDR3 is made up of 15 amino acids. The CDR3 DNA is TGTGCCAGCAGCTTGGTCACTAGCGGGGAAGAGACCCAGTACTTC. Its translation is CASSLVTSGEETQYF.

A note on this clone: The junction shows a germline mismatch at one end, possibly a read error. The chain is built from TRBV18 and TRBJ2-7, with D perhaps matching TRBD1 (5 bases). There are 15 residues in the CDR3. The V gene's germline CDR1 is KGHSH and CDR2 LQKENI. The DNA of the CDR3 is TGTGCCAGCGCACCAGGCAGGGCAGCAAACTACGAGCAGTACTTC. This gives the protein CASAPGRAANYEQYF.

This clone has just a few counts. This chain links TRBV11-2 with TRBJ1-1; no firm D call. V was cut by 6 bases and J by 7 bases, with 15 bases left in between. The CDR3 covers 13 residues. Germline V CDR1 and CDR2: SGHAT, FQNNGV. CDR3 sequence (DNA): TGTGCCAGCAGTCCTAGTCGAGAGGGTGAAGCTTTCTTT. This sequence encodes CASSPSREGEAFF.

The genes are TRBV21-1 and TRBJ2-2; the table's D call TRBD2 went unverified against the DNA. TRBV21-1 is an annotated pseudogene. CDR3 length: 16 residues. DNA of the CDR3: TGTGCCAGCAGCAAAGCTCGGAGCGCCAACACCGGGGAGCTGTTTTTT. Protein sequence: CASSKARSANTGELFF.

This chain links TRBV18 with TRBJ2-1; 11 nucleotides line up with TRBD2. The CDR3 totals 15 residues. CDR1 and CDR2 from the germline V gene are KGHSH and LQKENI. V gave up 5 bases and J gave up 6 bases; unmatched junction bases: 6. CDR3 nucleotide sequence: TGTGCCAGCTCAGAAACTAGCGGGGGTATCAATGAGCAGTTCTTC. Translated, it gives CASSETSGGINEQFF.

This chain uses TRBV29-1 with TRBJ1-2; D remains unclear. The length of the CDR3 is 13 residues. Germline V lookup: CDR1 SQVTM, CDR2 ANQGSEA. Trimming took 6 bases from V and 6 from J, leaving 17 bases between them. The CDR3 sequence is CSVLPGVKNGYTF. CDR3 sequence (DNA): TGCAGCGTCCTACCGGGAGTGAAAAATGGCTACACCTTC. Combining the CDR3 with reference TRBV29-1 and TRBJ1-2 gives the whole variable domain SAVISQKPSRDICQRGTSLTIQCQVDSQVTMMFWYRQQPGQSLTLIATANQGSEATYESGFVIDKFPISRPNLTFSTLTVSNMSPEDSSIYLCSVLPGVKNGYTFGSGTRLTVV.

This clone was seen a few times. V and J are TRBV9 and TRBJ1-1; no firm D call. The V gene's germline CDR1 is SGDLS and CDR2 YYNGEE. The CDR3 loop spans 13 amino acids. V lost 4 bases and J lost 1, with 8 bases in between. CDR3 protein: CASSRASNTEAFF. The CDR3 nucleotides are TGTGCCAGCAGCAGAGCTTCGAACACTGAAGCTTTCTTT.

The gene calls are TRBV5-4 and TRBJ1-4, with 11 nucleotides matching TRBD1. The junction had 8 bases not matched to a gene; V was cut back by 4 bases and J by 3 bases. The germline V gene encodes CDR1 SGHNT and CDR2 YYREEE (reference sequence). This CDR3 contains 17 residues. CDR3 sequence reads: CASSGTGGASSNEKLFF. The CDR3 DNA reads as TGTGCCAGCAGCGGGACAGGGGGGGCTTCGTCTAATGAAAAACTGTTTTTT.

The chain carries TRBV9 and TRBJ2-1; tentative D call: TRBD2 (5 bases). The V gene's germline CDR1 is SGDLS and CDR2 YYNGEE. V dropped 0 bases and J dropped 8 bases, with 12 bases sitting between them. The CDR3 sequence is 14 residues long. CDR3: CASSVEASIHEQFF. Written as DNA, the CDR3 is TGTGCCAGCAGCGTAGAGGCTAGCATCCATGAGCAGTTCTTC.

This clone was found once. CDR3: CASSLGVSRTDTEAFF. The CDR3 nucleotides read TGTGCCAGCAGCTTGGGTGTAAGCCGAACGGACACTGAAGCTTTCTTT. J is TRBJ1-1 and V is TRBV5-8; no reliable D call. The CDR3 length is 16 residues. The germline V and J ends were trimmed by 0 bases and 3 bases, with 15 bases remaining between them. CDR1 SGHTS and CDR2 YDEGEE come from the germline V gene.

Concerning this clone itself: An end of the junction does not agree with germline; a read error may underlie this. CDR3 residues: CASGINPGVPNF. CDR3 DNA: TGTGCCAGCGGAATAAACCCGGGAGTACCAAACTTC. The chain couples TRBV2 to TRBJ2-7, with a possible D match to TRBD2 (6 bases). Germline-derived CDR1 and CDR2 are SNHLY and FYNNEI. The CDR3 spans 12 residues.

V usage is TRBV10-3 and J usage is TRBJ2-7; 7 nucleotides agree with TRBD1. Per the germline V gene, CDR1 is ENHRY and CDR2 is SYGVKD. Trimming cost V 5 bases and J 7 bases; bases outside gene matches: 5. The CDR3 has 12 amino acids. The CDR3 is CAISLQGWEQYF. The CDR3 DNA follows: TGTGCCATCAGTTTACAGGGGTGGGAGCAGTACTTC.

The chain links TRBV30 to TRBJ2-5, with 8 bases aligning to TRBD2. V shed 5 bases, J shed 12 bases, and the junction held 8 bases outside the gene matches. CDR1 and CDR2 from the germline V gene are GTSNPN and SVGIG (reference sequence). This CDR3 region has 11 residues. CDR3 DNA sequence: TGTGCCTGGGGAGGCAGCGGGAGCGAGTACTTC. This encodes CAWGGSGSEYF.

This clone was counted once. The chain joins TRBV19 to TRBJ1-3; no firm D call. This CDR3 contains 13 residues. Germline CDR1 LNHDA, CDR2 SQIVND (reference sequence). The V end lost 4 bases, the J end lost 2 bases, and 6 bases lay between the germline ends. DNA for the CDR3: TGTGCCAGTAGTACGGGGACTGGAAACACCATATATTTT. Its protein is CASSTGTGNTIYF.

The chain combines TRBV6-5 with TRBJ1-1; no reliable D call. Germline V gene lookup returns CDR1 MNHEY and CDR2 SVGAGI. The CDR3 extends over 14 amino acids. V shed 4 bases and J shed 4 bases, with 13 bases lying between them. The CDR3 loop reads CASSLSDFFTEAFF. The CDR3 DNA sequence: TGTGCCAGCAGTTTGTCGGACTTTTTCACTGAAGCTTTCTTT.

J is TRBJ1-2 and V is TRBV19; TRBD1 agrees at 7 bases. Germline V gives CDR1 LNHDA, CDR2 SQIVND (reference sequence). CDR3 length: 17 residues. V shed 3 bases and J 4 bases; nucleotides not matched to a gene: 14. The CDR3 sequence is CASSMTWTGMGPYGYTF. CDR3 bases: TGTGCCAGTAGTATGACATGGACAGGAATGGGTCCCTATGGCTACACCTTC. Complete variable domain (other parts from reference TRBV19 and TRBJ1-2): DGGITQSPKYLFRKEGQNVTLSCEQNLNHDAMYWYRQDPGQGLRLIYYSQIVNDFQKGDIAEGYSVSREKKESFPLTVTSAQKNPTAFYLCASSMTWTGMGPYGYTFGSGTRLTVV.